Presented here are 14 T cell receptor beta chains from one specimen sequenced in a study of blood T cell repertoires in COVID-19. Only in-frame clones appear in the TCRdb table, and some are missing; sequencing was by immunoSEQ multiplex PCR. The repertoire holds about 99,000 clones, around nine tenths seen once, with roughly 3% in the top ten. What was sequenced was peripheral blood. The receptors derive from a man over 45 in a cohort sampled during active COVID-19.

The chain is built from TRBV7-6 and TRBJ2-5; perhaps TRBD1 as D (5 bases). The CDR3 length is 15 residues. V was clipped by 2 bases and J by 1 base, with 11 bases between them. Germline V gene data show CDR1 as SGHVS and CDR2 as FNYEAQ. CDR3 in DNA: TGTGCCAGCAGCTTATCTCAGGGCCGCCAAGAGACCCAGTACTTC. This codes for CASSLSQGRQETQYF.

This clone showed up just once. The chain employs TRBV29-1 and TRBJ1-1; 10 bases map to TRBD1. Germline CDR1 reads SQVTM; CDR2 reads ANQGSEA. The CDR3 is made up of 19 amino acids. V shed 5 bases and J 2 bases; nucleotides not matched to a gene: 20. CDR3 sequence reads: CSVSTTPTGQGNPNTEAFF. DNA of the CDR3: TGCAGCGTTTCCACTACCCCGACGGGACAGGGGAATCCCAACACTGAAGCTTTCTTT.

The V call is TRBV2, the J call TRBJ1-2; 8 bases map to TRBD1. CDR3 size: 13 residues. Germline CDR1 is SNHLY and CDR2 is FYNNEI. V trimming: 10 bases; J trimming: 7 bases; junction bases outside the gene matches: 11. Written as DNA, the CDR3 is TGTGCCACCCTCCCGGACAGGGCCGTTGGCTACACCTTC. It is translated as CATLPDRAVGYTF.

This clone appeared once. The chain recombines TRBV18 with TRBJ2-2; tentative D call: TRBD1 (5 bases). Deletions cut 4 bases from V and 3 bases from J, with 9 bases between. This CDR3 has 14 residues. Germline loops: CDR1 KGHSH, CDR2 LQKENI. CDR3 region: CASSQGMDTGELFF. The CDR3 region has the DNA TGTGCCAGCTCACAGGGGATGGACACCGGGGAGCTGTTTTTT.

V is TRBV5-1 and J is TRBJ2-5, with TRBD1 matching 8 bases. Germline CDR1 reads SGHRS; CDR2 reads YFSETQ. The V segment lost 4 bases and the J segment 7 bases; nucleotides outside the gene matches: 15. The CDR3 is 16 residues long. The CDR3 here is CASSPEAGQGFGTQYF. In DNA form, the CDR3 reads TGCGCCAGCAGCCCGGAGGCTGGACAGGGCTTTGGGACCCAGTACTTC.

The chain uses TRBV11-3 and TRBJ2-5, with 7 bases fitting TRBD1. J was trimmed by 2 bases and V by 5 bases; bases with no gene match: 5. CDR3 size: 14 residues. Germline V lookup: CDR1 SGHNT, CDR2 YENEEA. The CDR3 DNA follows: TGTGCCAGCAGCACCCGGGACAGACAAGAGACCCAGTACTTC. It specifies CASSTRDRQETQYF.

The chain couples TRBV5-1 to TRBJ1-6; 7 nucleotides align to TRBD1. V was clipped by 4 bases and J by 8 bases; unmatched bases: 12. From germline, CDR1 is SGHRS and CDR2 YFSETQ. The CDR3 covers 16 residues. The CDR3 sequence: CASSRQGISADSPLHF. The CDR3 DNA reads TGCGCCAGCAGCCGACAGGGAATAAGTGCAGATTCACCCCTCCACTTT. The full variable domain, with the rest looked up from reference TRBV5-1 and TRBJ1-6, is KAGVTQTPRYLIKTRGQQVTLSCSPISGHRSVSWYQQTPGQGLQFLFEYFSETQRNKGNFPGRFSGRQFSNSRSEMNVSTLELGDSALYLCASSRQGISADSPLHFGNGTRLTVT.

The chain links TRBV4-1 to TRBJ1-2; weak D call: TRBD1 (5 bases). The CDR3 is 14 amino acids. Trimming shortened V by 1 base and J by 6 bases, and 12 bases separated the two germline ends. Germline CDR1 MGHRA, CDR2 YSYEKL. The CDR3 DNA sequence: TGCGCCAGCAGCCAAGTTGGGGGGAAGGATGGCTACACCTTC. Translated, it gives CASSQVGGKDGYTF.

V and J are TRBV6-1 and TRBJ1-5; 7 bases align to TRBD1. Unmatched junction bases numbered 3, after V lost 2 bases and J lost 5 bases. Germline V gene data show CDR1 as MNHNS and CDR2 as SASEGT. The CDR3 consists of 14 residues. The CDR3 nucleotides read TGTGCCAGCAGTGAAAGACAGGGTGATCAGCCCCAGCATTTT. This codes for CASSERQGDQPQHF.

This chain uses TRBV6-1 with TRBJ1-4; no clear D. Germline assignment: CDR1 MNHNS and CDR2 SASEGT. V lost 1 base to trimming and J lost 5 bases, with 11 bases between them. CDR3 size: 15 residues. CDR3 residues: CASSEGGGFNEKLFF. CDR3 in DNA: TGTGCCAGCAGTGAAGGTGGAGGCTTCAATGAAAAACTGTTTTTT.

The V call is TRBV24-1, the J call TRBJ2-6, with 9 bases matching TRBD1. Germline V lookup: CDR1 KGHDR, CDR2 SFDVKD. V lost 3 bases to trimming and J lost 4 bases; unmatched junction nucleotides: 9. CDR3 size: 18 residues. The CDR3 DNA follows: TGTGCCACCAGTGATGCCCCGGGACAGGGTGGGGGGGCCAACGTCCTGACTTTC. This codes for CATSDAPGQGGGANVLTF.

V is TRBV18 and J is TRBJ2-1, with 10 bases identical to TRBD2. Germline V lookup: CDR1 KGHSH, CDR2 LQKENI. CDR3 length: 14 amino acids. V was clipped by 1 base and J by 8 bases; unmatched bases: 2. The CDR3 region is CASSPLAGGDEQFF. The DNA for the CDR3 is TGTGCCAGCTCACCACTAGCGGGGGGCGATGAGCAGTTCTTC.

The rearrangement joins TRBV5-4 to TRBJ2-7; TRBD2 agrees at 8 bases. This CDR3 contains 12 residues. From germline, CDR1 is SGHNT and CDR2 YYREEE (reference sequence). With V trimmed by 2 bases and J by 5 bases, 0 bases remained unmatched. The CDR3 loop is CASSFGGDEQYV. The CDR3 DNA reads TGTGCCAGCAGCTTCGGGGGGGACGAGCAGTACGTC.

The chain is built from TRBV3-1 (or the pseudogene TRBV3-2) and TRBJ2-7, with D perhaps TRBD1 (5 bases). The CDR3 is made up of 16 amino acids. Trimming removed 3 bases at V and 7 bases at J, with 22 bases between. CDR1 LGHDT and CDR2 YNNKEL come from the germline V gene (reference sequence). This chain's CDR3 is CASSQGALGVRGEQYF. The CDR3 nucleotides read TGTGCCAGCAGCCAGGGCGCCTTAGGGGTTCGAGGAGAGCAGTACTTC.